This TCR beta chain was recovered during a study of shared clonotypes between healthy human individuals. Running of the assay took place at deep level. Researchers sequenced unsorted PBMC DNA using ten immunoSEQ deep assay plates. Per the authors' pipeline: Junction-only sequences produced by ImmunoSEQ had no quality scores, so filtering differed. Method: immunoSEQ multiplex PCR; TCRdb's copy keeps in-frame clones and lacks some. That table is the source of V, J and clone size, and D and trimming were worked out from the DNA. The data show about half a million clones, 70% to 80% seen once. V gave up 6 bases and J gave up 6 bases; unmatched junction bases: 4. The CDR3 totals 14 residues. Germline V gene data show CDR1 as MNHEY and CDR2 as SMNVEV (reference sequence).

The V and J genes are TRBV27 and TRBJ1-6, with 8 positions matching TRBD1. The clonotype was recovered from a woman in her thirties or forties in good health. Some clones in this sample may be carry-over from other donors' samples. The sequencing sample was made of PBMCs. The CDR3 DNA sequence: TGTGCCAGCAGCAGGGGGCAGATTAATTCACCCCTCCACTTT. It specifies CASSRGQINSPLHF.